The TCR beta chain described here comes from a study of blood T cell repertoires in COVID-19. About the research overall: There were acute and convalescent COVID-19 samples, and they came from the United States, Italy and Spain. From T cells, B-cell-depleted T cells, or PBMCs came the material, which was cDNA or gDNA.

The CDR3 length is 17 residues. Trimming took 1 base from V and 2 from J, leaving 17 bases between them. The V gene's germline CDR1 is SNHLY and CDR2 FYNNEI. Under the authors' procedure: From reference gene primer amplification, estimates of nucleated cell counts were derived. Some clones are missing from TCRdb's copy, which holds only in-frame ones; the method was immunoSEQ multiplex PCR. That table furnishes V, J and clone size, whereas the DNA furnished D and trimming. The table records a few hundred thousand clones, around 87% of them present only once. This clone has a single count. The rearrangement links TRBV2 to TRBJ1-1; a possible D gene is TRBD1 (5 bases). This TCR came from a man aged 50 to 59 with active or convalescent COVID-19. The sequenced sample consisted of peripheral blood. Here the CDR3 reads CASSEGQTLVVNTEAFF. CDR3 bases: TGTGCCAGCAGTGAAGGACAGACCCTCGTCGTTAACACTGAAGCTTTCTTT.